This is a list of T cell receptor beta chains from one sample in a study of T cell changes during pregnancy in multiple sclerosis. Assay used: immunoSEQ multiplex PCR; TCRdb lists only in-frame clones, some missing. The sample shows about 68,000 clones, 90% of them seen only once. The specimen comprised peripheral blood, sampled in the third trimester of pregnancy. The receptor set was obtained from a female donor with multiple sclerosis, enrolled in a pregnancy study. Each CDR3 is given with its conserved first and last residue. D genes are given only for firm matches. Not every row has a clone size; where given, it reads once, few, many or a size class.

>TRBV30|TRBJ1-1|NA|NA
CAWSGGSNTEAFF
TGTGCCTGGAGCGGAGGATCGAACACTGAAGCTTTCTTT
>TRBV10-3|TRBJ1-1|NA|NA
CAIGSEQTNTEAFF
TGTGCCATCGGTAGTGAACAGACGAACACTGAAGCTTTCTTT
>TRBV6-6|TRBJ2-7|NA|NA
CASSYKLTVYEQYF
TGTGCCAGCAGTTACAAACTAACCGTCTACGAGCAGTACTTC
>TRBV14|TRBJ1-2|NA|NA
CASSQPPQGYGYTF
TGTGCCAGCAGCCAACCCCCCCAGGGGTATGGCTACACCTTC
>TRBV6-4|TRBJ1-4|NA|NA
CASSDPPYSPTNEKLFF
TGTGCCAGCAGTGATCCACCGTACAGCCCGACTAATGAAAAACTGTTTTTT
>TRBV4-2|TRBJ2-1|NA|NA
CASSQDGSGRVNNEQFF
TGTGCCAGCAGCCAAGACGGGTCCGGCAGGGTGAACAATGAGCAGTTCTTC
>TRBV5-1|TRBJ2-7|NA|NA
CASSSTDFEQYF
TGCGCCAGCAGCTCGACAGACTTCGAGCAGTACTTC
>TRBV5-1|TRBJ1-2|NA|NA
CASSLDPNREYGYTF
TGCGCCAGCAGCTTGGACCCAAACAGGGAATATGGCTACACCTTC
>TRBV5-1|TRBJ2-7|once|NA
CASSKTGEGSYEQYF
TGCGCCAGCAGCAAGACAGGGGAGGGTTCCTACGAGCAGTACTTC
>TRBV5-6|TRBJ2-1|NA|TRBD2
CASSLGLAGAEQFF
TGTGCCAGCAGCCTGGGACTAGCGGGAGCTGAGCAGTTCTTC
>TRBV6-6|TRBJ2-5|NA|TRBD1
CASSYGGQDGKETQYF
TGTGCCAGCAGTTATGGGGGACAGGATGGTAAAGAGACCCAGTACTTC
>TRBV5-1|TRBJ2-7|NA|TRBD1
CASSSTPGTAEQYF
TGCGCCAGCAGCTCCACCCCCGGGACAGCCGAGCAGTACTTC
>TRBV11-3|TRBJ2-3|NA|TRBD2
CASRTGAGSDTQYF
TGTGCCAGCAGAACGGGAGCGGGATCAGATACGCAGTATTTT
>TRBV4-2|TRBJ2-7|NA|NA
CASSFSSPYEQYF
TGTGCCAGCAGCTTCTCTTCCCCCTACGAGCAGTACTTC
>TRBV4-1|TRBJ1-1|NA|NA
CASSPVGEGDTEAFF
TGCGCCAGCAGCCCGGTCGGGGAAGGTGACACTGAAGCTTTCTTT
>TRBV10-3|TRBJ2-1|once|TRBD2
CATREGGNQYNEQFF
TGTGCCACACGGGAGGGAGGGAACCAATACAATGAGCAGTTCTTC
>TRBV7-9|TRBJ2-1|NA|TRBD1
CASSGSSGGDEQFF
TGTGCCAGCAGCGGCTCCTCAGGGGGCGATGAGCAGTTCTTC
>TRBV29-1|TRBJ1-3|NA|NA
CGGMGNTIYF
TGCGGCGGTATGGGAAACACCATATATTTT
>TRBV7-3|TRBJ2-3|NA|TRBD2
CASSQMRTSGGAQDTQYF
TGTGCCAGCAGTCAAATGCGAACTAGCGGGGGAGCACAAGATACGCAGTATTTT
>TRBV27|TRBJ1-2|NA|NA
CASSFTPSRNYGYTF
TGTGCCAGCAGTTTTACGCCCTCGAGGAACTATGGCTACACCTTC
>TRBV7-8|TRBJ1-1|NA|TRBD1
CASSRDREAFF
TGTGCCAGCAGCCGGGACAGGGAAGCTTTCTTT
>TRBV6-1|TRBJ1-1|NA|TRBD1
CASARDRTSTRTFF
TGTGCCAGTGCCCGGGACAGGACATCGACTAGGACTTTCTTT
>TRBV10-2|TRBJ2-7|NA|TRBD2
CASSESGSVYEQYF
TGCGCCAGCAGTGAGAGCGGGAGTGTTTACGAGCAGTACTTC
>TRBV6-5|TRBJ1-2|NA|NA
CASSLGGWGYTF
TGTGCCAGCAGTTTAGGGGGTTGGGGCTACACCTTC
>TRBV5-1|TRBJ1-2|NA|NA
CASSLSAPGAIYGYTF
TGCGCCAGCAGCTTGTCAGCTCCAGGGGCGATTTATGGCTACACCTTC
>TRBV7-6|TRBJ2-7|NA|TRBD2
CASSFGGLATSYEQYF
TGTGCCAGCAGCTTTGGTGGACTAGCGACTAGCTACGAGCAGTACTTC
>TRBV5-5|TRBJ2-5|once|TRBD2
CASSPGLLAGASQETQYF
TGTGCCAGCAGCCCTGGACTACTAGCGGGGGCCTCCCAAGAGACCCAGTACTTC
>TRBV10-1|TRBJ2-2|NA|NA
CASSGGPSTGELFF
TGCGCCAGCAGCGGAGGGCCGAGCACCGGGGAGCTGTTTTTT
>TRBV19|TRBJ2-7|NA|TRBD1
CASTGGQGNYEQYF
TGTGCCAGTACAGGGGGACAGGGGAATTACGAGCAGTACTTC
>TRBV2|TRBJ1-1|NA|NA
CASRDLTANTEAFF
TGTGCCAGCAGGGACCTGACAGCGAACACTGAAGCTTTCTTT
>TRBV7-3|TRBJ1-2|NA|TRBD1
CASRSGTVLNYGYTF
TGTGCCAGCAGATCCGGGACAGTATTAAACTATGGCTACACCTTC
>TRBV30|TRBJ2-3|once|NA
CAWSVRGRGLAGDTQYF
TGTGCCTGGAGTGTACGGGGCAGGGGCCTGGCAGGAGATACGCAGTATTTT
>TRBV25-1|TRBJ2-3|NA|NA
CASSSGGPDTQYF
TGTGCCAGCAGCTCAGGAGGGCCAGATACGCAGTATTTT
>TRBV4-2|TRBJ2-1|NA|TRBD2
CASSQDPTSGRYNEQFF
TGTGCCAGCAGCCAAGATCCGACTAGCGGGAGGTACAATGAGCAGTTCTTC
>TRBV25-1|TRBJ2-2|NA|TRBD1
CASRGAGQGITGELFF
TGTGCCAGCAGAGGAGCGGGACAGGGGATCACCGGGGAGCTGTTTTTT
>TRBV11-2|TRBJ1-1|NA|TRBD1
CASSLRQGTGLGRAEAFF
TGTGCCAGCAGCTTACGGCAAGGGACAGGCCTAGGTAGAGCTGAAGCTTTCTTT
>TRBV29-1|TRBJ2-7|NA|TRBD2
CSVAPAGVEQYF
TGCAGCGTTGCCCCAGCGGGGGTTGAGCAGTACTTC
>TRBV4-3|TRBJ2-1|NA|TRBD1
CASSRHWTGGDEQFF
TGCGCCAGCAGCCGGCATTGGACAGGGGGCGATGAGCAGTTCTTC
>TRBV7-2|TRBJ2-6|once|TRBD1
CASQRTRTGLSGANVLTF
TGTGCCAGCCAAAGGACCAGGACAGGGCTTTCTGGGGCCAACGTCCTGACTTTC
>TRBV12-5|TRBJ2-3|NA|TRBD1
CASGSDRDPSTDTQYF
TGTGCTAGTGGTTCCGACAGGGACCCTAGCACAGATACGCAGTATTTT
>TRBV9|TRBJ2-7|NA|TRBD2
CASSVGPGGLGEQYF
TGTGCCAGCAGCGTAGGACCGGGGGGGCTCGGCGAGCAGTACTTC
>TRBV27|TRBJ1-1|NA|NA
CASRLSVNTEAFF
TGTGCCAGCAGGTTGTCGGTGAACACTGAAGCTTTCTTT
>TRBV7-8|TRBJ2-6|NA|TRBD2
CASSLWGGRASGANVLTF
TGTGCCAGCAGCTTATGGGGGGGTCGGGCCTCTGGGGCCAACGTCCTGACTTTC
>TRBV5-1|TRBJ2-1|NA|NA
CASSYDREQFF
TGCGCCAGCAGCTACGACAGGGAGCAGTTCTTC
>TRBV23-1|TRBJ1-2|NA|NA
CASSRRIYGYTF
TGCGCCAGCAGTCGCAGGATTTATGGCTACACCTTC
>TRBV23-1|TRBJ1-1|once|NA
CASSLIDRYDTEAFF
TGCGCCAGCAGTCTGATAGACAGGTACGACACTGAAGCTTTCTTT
>TRBV29-1|TRBJ2-1|NA|TRBD1
CSVGPEGQGVNNEQFF
TGCAGCGTTGGGCCAGAGGGACAGGGAGTGAACAATGAGCAGTTCTTC
>TRBV6-6|TRBJ2-1|NA|TRBD2
CASSSSGTSAYNEQFF
TGTGCCAGCAGTTCATCCGGGACTAGCGCATACAATGAGCAGTTCTTC
>TRBV9|TRBJ2-7|NA|NA
CASSERDLTGEQYF
TGTGCCAGCAGCGAGAGGGACTTAACGGGGGAGCAGTACTTC
>TRBV5-4|TRBJ2-6|NA|TRBD1
CASAIEGAPGANVLTF
TGTGCCAGCGCAATCGAGGGGGCCCCTGGGGCCAACGTCCTGACTTTC
>TRBV9|TRBJ1-2|NA|NA
CASSARTANYGYTF
TGTGCCAGCAGCGCAAGGACAGCAAACTATGGCTACACCTTC
>TRBV13|TRBJ2-1|NA|TRBD2
CASSLGPTLAGGLNEQFF
TGTGCCAGCAGCTTAGGCCCCACGCTAGCGGGGGGGCTGAATGAGCAGTTCTTC
>TRBV10-3|TRBJ1-1|NA|NA
CAMTLREDTEAFF
TGTGCCATGACTCTGAGGGAGGACACTGAAGCTTTCTTT
>TRBV4-1|TRBJ2-7|NA|TRBD1
CASSPGQGGTYEQYF
TGCGCCAGCAGCCCCGGACAGGGTGGTACCTACGAGCAGTACTTC
>TRBV4-1|TRBJ1-2|NA|NA
CASSQEELADYGYTF
TGCGCCAGCAGCCAAGAGGAGTTGGCAGACTATGGCTACACCTTC
>TRBV29-1|TRBJ2-7|NA|NA
CSGGRGGDEQYF
TGCAGCGGAGGTCGGGGTGGAGACGAGCAGTACTTC
>TRBV6-5|TRBJ2-5|NA|TRBD2
CASSYAGGPQETQYF
TGTGCCAGCAGTTACGCGGGGGGGCCCCAAGAGACCCAGTACTTC
>TRBV10-3|TRBJ1-2|NA|NA
CAITGREGGGYTF
TGTGCCATCACGGGAAGGGAGGGAGGAGGCTACACCTTC
>TRBV19|TRBJ1-3|NA|NA
CATTLGPGNTIYF
TGTGCCACTACTTTGGGGCCTGGAAACACCATATATTTT